Sequencing of this T cell receptor beta chain was carried out in a study of Tregs in tolerant kidney transplant recipients (dated by TCRdb to the late 2010s). Background for the entire study: TCRbeta sequencing was used in the study to identify donor-specific regulatory T cells before combined kidney and bone marrow transplantation, and the identified cells were then tracked after transplant.

Points the paper makes about the study in general: Although technical replication error seemed to be minimal, the question of biological reproducibility was not addressed directly. The study was constrained by small patient numbers, and validation of the findings is required in larger populations and under other immunosuppression protocols. In tolerant patients, donor-specific Tregs expanded more than Tregs overall, which suggests antigen-driven rather than nonspecific expansion. Expanding Tregs with activated donor B cells appeared to identify the most biologically relevant and donor-specific TCRbeta repertoire. PCR primers changed over time for some patients, so nucleotide-level comparison across those patients' samples was not possible.

The sample's time point label, decoded: 6 months after combined kidney and bone marrow transplant. The transplants used related donors along with nonmyeloablative bone marrow transplantation, and in the human trials mixed chimerism was transient. Unstimulated Tregs (CD4+CD25+CD127-), CD4+ non-Tregs (CD4+CD25-), CD4 and CD8 cells were FACS-sorted from thawed PBMCs. A few combined kidney and bone marrow transplant recipients from the ITN036ST trial were included as patients, and samples were available only from these trial subjects. Healthy control blood was processed to PBMCs with a Ficoll density gradient and then cryopreserved, whereas patient PBMCs were collected both before and after transplant. In regard to this clone: Its antigen is currently not known. The sample holds no much larger clone one base away, and base qualities are not on file.

For TCRbeta CDR3 sequencing, genomic DNA from the sorted cells was extracted using the QIAGEN DNeasy Blood and Tissue Kit. Through immunoSEQ, high-throughput TCRbeta CDR3 sequencing was done commercially, including PCR amplification with internal controls and bias correction. As for the original processing: Unique productive TCRbeta sequences were defined by CDR3 nucleotide sequence when primers matched and otherwise by CDR3 amino acid sequence together with Vbeta and Jbeta genes. To correct sorting error, sequences shared between sorted populations at a frequency ratio of 2:1 or less were removed; the rest were assigned to the higher population. Donor-reactive sequences were defined as at least 5-fold expanded in CFSE-low cells versus unstimulated cells, with frequency of at least 0.01% in CFSE-low cells. Jensen-Shannon divergence calculated on the top 100 TCRbeta sequences ranked by frequency was used to measure repertoire divergence. When a sample had multiple sequencing runs, each run was corrected for sorting error separately and the runs were then pooled. TCRdb's version of the immuneACCESS table is confined to in-frame rearrangements and falls short of the full clone set. An unresolved V gene accounts for under half of the shortfall where checked; the remainder is of unknown origin. That table supplies the V and J calls and clone size; D and trimming were determined from the DNA. The sample data list roughly 64,000 clones, and around 87% of these were observed just once. The top ten clonotypes cover around 4.1% of the sample.

A distance of 3 bases separates the germline ends of V and J, which lose 0 bases and 4 bases respectively. Looking up the germline V gene (reference sequence) yields CDR1 LNHNV and CDR2 YYDKDF. The CDR3 covers 12 residues, taking in both the cysteine and the phenylalanine. The retained sequence is limited to the CDR3, 36 bases, with the frame set at the first base. The clonotype was recovered from a human patient who received a combined kidney and bone marrow transplant. Once a transplant has taken place, some T cells may be donor derived. Here the sequenced sample was CD4+ T cells from blood (PBMCs), taken 6 months after the transplant. The V and J genes are TRBV15 and TRBJ2-5; confidence is insufficient to name the D gene. This receptor carries the CDR3 CATSRDLETQYF. The DNA sequence reads TGTGCCACCAGCAGAGACTTAGAGACCCAGTACTTC.